This TCR beta chain comes out of a study of post-analysis software for immune sequencing data. Notes on the study in general: For normalized Chao1 diversity, multiple sclerosis patients scored significantly lower than controls did. Analysis by F measure revealed that same-batch samples clustered strongly together.

A few counts support this clonotype. The antigen remains undetermined. TCR beta cDNA libraries included unique molecular identifiers. TCRdb analysed the PCR reads with MiXCR anew, one entry per CDR3 protein. The repertoire consists of 820,000 or so distinct CDR3 sequences, with about 57% occurring once and the leading ten covering under 6%. The specimen sequenced was blood. This sequence was found in a girl between 10 and 17 years old with multiple sclerosis.

CDR3 in amino acids: CASSEGPTILYEQYF. CDR3 sequence (DNA): TGCGCCAGCAGTGAGGGGCCGACCATTCTCTACGAGCAGTACTTC. The rearrangement links TRBV4-1 to TRBJ2-7; D may correspond to TRBD1 or TRBD2 (5 bases each). V lost 6 bases, J lost 3 bases, and 18 bases lay in between. The V gene's germline CDR1 is MGHRA and CDR2 YSYEKL. CDR3 size: 15 residues.